One TCR beta chain is described in this entry. The CDR3 runs 17 residues. The germline V gene encodes CDR1 MGHRA and CDR2 YSYEKL. V lost 6 bases and J 2 bases, leaving 20 bases between the germline ends. The sample belongs to a study of blood T cell repertoires in COVID-19. Across the study: Spain, Italy and the United States supplied samples that represented acute and convalescent COVID-19. T cells, B-cell-depleted T cells, or PBMCs provided the cDNA or gDNA that served as material.

Under the authors' procedure: Nucleated cell number was recorded as an estimate derived from reference gene primer amplification. TCRdb's copy holds only in-frame clones and misses some; the assay was immunoSEQ multiplex PCR. V, J and clone size reflect that table, while D and trimming were determined from the DNA. The sample holds 200,000 to 250,000 clones; 82% are singletons and the top ten take approximately 8.4%. Seattle-derived patients entered the study during active infection and were followed longitudinally. The sequencing sample was made of peripheral blood. This clonotype originated in a woman older than 75 with COVID-19, enrolled during active disease. The gene calls are TRBV4-1 and TRBJ2-1; no firm D call. As DNA, the CDR3 is TGCGCCAGCAGTCACGATAAAGCCCCGCTGGCCTACAATGAGCAGTTCTTC. Encoded protein: CASSHDKAPLAYNEQFF.